These 3 T cell receptor beta chains were all obtained from the same sample, sequenced in a study of shared clonotypes between healthy human individuals. The method was immunoSEQ multiplex PCR; TCRdb's version includes in-frame clones alone and lacks a portion of them. Of more than 2 million clones in the sample, roughly 94% are singletons; the top ten hold more than 0.1%. The sample consisted of naive CD4+ T cells sorted from blood. Subset noted: CD45RA+ positively selected. The receptors here all came from a man aged 18-30 years in good health.

This rearrangement joins TRBV29-1 to TRBJ2-1, with 8 bases matching TRBD1. Germline V gives CDR1 SQVTM, CDR2 ANQGSEA. This CDR3 is 14 amino acids long. The CDR3 loop is CSVSRDRFYNEQFF. CDR3 nucleotide sequence: TGCAGTGTCTCCCGGGACAGGTTCTACAATGAGCAGTTCTTC.

The J gene is TRBJ1-5, the V gene TRBV7-9; perhaps TRBD1 as D (5 bases). Trimming cost V 5 bases and J 7 bases, with 12 bases left between them. Looked up from germline, CDR1 is SEHNR and CDR2 is FQNEAQ (reference sequence). This CDR3 has 13 amino acids. The CDR3 spells CASSRAGSQPQHF. In DNA form, the CDR3 reads TGTGCCAGCAGCCGGGCAGGGTCGCAGCCCCAGCATTTT.

Here the CDR3 reads CASSLVLGYGELFF. The CDR3 region has the DNA TGTGCCAGCAGCTTGGTGCTAGGGTACGGGGAGCTGTTTTTT. This chain joins TRBV5-7 and TRBJ2-2; D is unclear. TRBV5-7 is annotated as an ORF whose role is uncertain. V gave up 0 bases and J gave up 7 bases, with 10 bases separating them. The CDR3 loop spans 14 amino acids.